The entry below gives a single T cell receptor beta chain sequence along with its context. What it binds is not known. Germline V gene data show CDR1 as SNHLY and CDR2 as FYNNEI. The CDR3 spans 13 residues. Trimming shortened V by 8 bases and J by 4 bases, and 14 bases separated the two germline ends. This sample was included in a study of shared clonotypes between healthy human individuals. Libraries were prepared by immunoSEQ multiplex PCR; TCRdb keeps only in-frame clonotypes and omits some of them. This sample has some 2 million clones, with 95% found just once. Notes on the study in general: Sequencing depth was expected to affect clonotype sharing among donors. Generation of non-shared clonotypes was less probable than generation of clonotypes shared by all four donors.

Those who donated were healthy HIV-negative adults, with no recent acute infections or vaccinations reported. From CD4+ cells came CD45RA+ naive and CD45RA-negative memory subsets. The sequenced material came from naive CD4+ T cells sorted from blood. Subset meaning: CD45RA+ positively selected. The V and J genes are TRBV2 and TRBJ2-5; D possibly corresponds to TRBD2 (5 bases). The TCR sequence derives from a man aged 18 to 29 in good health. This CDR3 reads CASDLLGRETQYF. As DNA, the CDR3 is TGTGCCAGCGATCTCTTGGGGAGAGAGACCCAGTACTTC.